This TCR beta chain was sequenced in a study of cytotoxic CD8 clonotypes in ibrutinib-treated CLL. On the study more broadly: The cohort had over nine relapsed/refractory and some 14 treatment-naive patients, 17 IGHV unmutated. Partial response was seen in about 25 patients and complete response in 2; after median about 70 months, approximately 15 stayed remitted, roughly 12 progressed. Mean yields were approximately 260,000 productive templates and 90,000 or so productive rearrangements per sample.

Details on this clone: Its antigen is still unknown.

Per the germline V gene, CDR1 is MNHEY and CDR2 is SVGAGI. The V end was cut by 0 bases, the J end by 3 bases, with 14 bases between. CDR3 length: 16 residues. Clones were sequenced by immunoSEQ multiplex PCR, and TCRdb holds only the in-frame ones, with some missing. In the table there are roughly 180,000 clones, about 80% of which are singletons. Study conclusions and caveats: Elevated clonality accompanied ibrutinib response, with a return toward baseline values at progression.

This chain connects TRBV6-5 to TRBJ1-1; the D gene is possibly TRBD1 (5 bases). This sample comprised PBMCs, obtained after 24 months of ibrutinib treatment. The TCR sequence derives from a human donor with chronic lymphocytic leukemia. The CDR3, as DNA: TGTGCCAGCAGTTACTCGTCGAGGGGCCATTACACTGAAGCTTTCTTT. It specifies CASSYSSRGHYTEAFF.